The 18 T cell receptor beta chains listed next were all sequenced from one sample in a study of blood T cell repertoires in COVID-19. The repertoire was sequenced with immunoSEQ multiplex PCR; TCRdb's copy has only in-frame clones and lacks some. The sample records about 160,000 clones, 80% to 90% being singletons. The sample was peripheral blood. The receptors were sampled from a woman aged 55 to 70 who had recovered from COVID-19.

The chain is built from TRBV10-1 and TRBJ2-6; 11 bases map to TRBD1. The trim removed 8 bases at V and 2 bases at J, leaving 8 bases unmatched. The germline V gene has CDR1 WNHNN and CDR2 SYGVQD (reference sequence). This CDR3 has 17 amino acids. The CDR3: CASAGQGANPGANVLTF. In nucleotides, the CDR3 is TGCGCCAGCGCTGGACAGGGGGCTAACCCTGGGGCCAACGTCCTGACTTTC.

The gene calls are TRBV28 and TRBJ1-5; D is possibly TRBD1 (5 bases). Germline V lookup: CDR1 MDHEN, CDR2 SYDVKM. Trimming stripped 2 bases from V and 2 bases from J, with 10 bases between. The length of the CDR3 is 15 residues. This CDR3 reads CASSLTGVGNQPQHF. The CDR3 region has the DNA TGTGCCAGCAGTTTAACGGGGGTGGGCAATCAGCCCCAGCATTTT.

This clone was seen more than once but under ten times. This chain joins TRBV5-4 and TRBJ2-2, with D maybe TRBD1 (5 bases). Per germline, CDR1 SGHNT and CDR2 YYREEE (reference sequence). CDR3 length: 15 amino acids. V shed 0 bases and J shed 6 bases, with 12 bases lying between them. The CDR3 region has the DNA TGTGCCAGCAGCTTGGGGGGCGTGGGTTCCGGGGAGCTGTTTTTT. Protein: CASSLGGVGSGELFF.

J is TRBJ1-1 and V is TRBV9; a possible D gene is TRBD1 (5 bases). Trimming stripped 3 bases from V and 2 bases from J, with 11 bases between. This CDR3 spans 14 amino acids. The germline V gene has CDR1 SGDLS and CDR2 YYNGEE. DNA for the CDR3: TGTGCCAGCAGCGCACGACAGTACAACACTGAAGCTTTCTTT. Translated, it gives CASSARQYNTEAFF.

This rearrangement joins TRBV11-3 to TRBJ2-1; 7 positions agree with TRBD2. V was clipped by 1 base and J by 6 bases; unmatched bases: 9. The germline CDR1 and CDR2 sequences are SGHNT and YENEEA. The CDR3 is 16 amino acids. In nucleotides, the CDR3 is TGTGCCAGCAGCTTAGGAGCTAGCGGTGGTGGCAATGAGCAGTTCTTC. Protein sequence: CASSLGASGGGNEQFF.

The chain carries TRBV5-4 and TRBJ1-1; D may be TRBD1 (6 bases). This CDR3 region has 15 residues. V dropped 4 bases and J dropped 4 bases, with 17 bases sitting between them. CDR1 and CDR2 from the germline V gene are SGHNT and YYREEE (reference sequence). In DNA, the CDR3 is TGTGCCAGCAGCCTATCTATGACAGGTGGCACTGAAGCTTTCTTT. Protein product: CASSLSMTGGTEAFF.

The V call is TRBV7-9, the J call TRBJ1-2; no definite D call. Trimming took 1 base from V and 0 from J, leaving 9 bases between them. This CDR3 is built from 15 residues. Germline V gene lookup returns CDR1 SEHNR and CDR2 FQNEAQ (reference sequence). The CDR3, as DNA: TGTGCCAGCAGCTTAGTTGGAGGGCCTAACTATGGCTACACCTTC. Translated: CASSLVGGPNYGYTF.

The chain couples TRBV29-1 to TRBJ2-7; D perhaps matches TRBD2 (8 bases). This CDR3 is built from 14 residues. Looked up from germline, CDR1 is SQVTM and CDR2 is ANQGSEA. With 6 bases removed from V and 3 bases from J, the gap between germline ends came to 18 bases. In DNA, the CDR3 is TGCAGCGTCGGGGGGGACAGCATTTTCTACGAGCAGTACTTC. It is translated as CSVGGDSIFYEQYF.

J is TRBJ2-1 and V is TRBV19; 8 nucleotides line up with TRBD1. V lost 3 bases, J lost 4 bases, and 2 bases stayed unmatched. The CDR3 runs to 14 residues. Germline CDR1 is LNHDA and CDR2 is SQIVND (reference sequence). CDR3 nucleotide sequence: TGTGCCAGTAGTATGGGGGACAGGTACAATGAGCAGTTCTTC. This gives the protein CASSMGDRYNEQFF.

The chain has TRBV10-3 and TRBJ2-3; TRBD2 matches at 14 bases. The germline V gene has CDR1 ENHRY and CDR2 SYGVKD. The CDR3 sequence is 19 residues long. The J segment lost 5 bases and the V segment lost 0 bases, leaving 10 bases of the junction unmatched. CDR3 DNA: TGTGCCATCAGTGAGTCGAGACTAGCGGGGGGGCCCGGGAGAGATACGCAGTATTTT. This sequence encodes CAISESRLAGGPGRDTQYF.

The J gene is TRBJ2-5, the V gene TRBV5-1, with D perhaps TRBD2 (6 bases). The V gene lost 1 base and the J gene lost 2 bases, with 18 bases spanning the gap. This CDR3 spans 17 amino acids. Germline-derived CDR1 and CDR2 are SGHRS and YFSETQ. The CDR3 is CASSLNRSGVSQETQYF. For the CDR3, the DNA is TGCGCCAGCAGCTTGAATCGCTCGGGGGTCAGTCAAGAGACCCAGTACTTC.

This chain connects TRBV5-1 to TRBJ1-2; TRBD1 agrees at 10 bases. The CDR3 length is 19 residues. The germline gives CDR1 SGHRS, CDR2 YFSETQ. V shed 0 bases and J 5 bases; nucleotides not matched to a gene: 16. The CDR3, as DNA: TGCGCCAGCAGCTTGGCCCCCGACAGGGGGCGAACGGGTTCATATGGCTACACCTTC. This sequence encodes CASSLAPDRGRTGSYGYTF. Drawing the rest from reference TRBV5-1 and TRBJ1-2, the complete variable domain is KAGVTQTPRYLIKTRGQQVTLSCSPISGHRSVSWYQQTPGQGLQFLFEYFSETQRNKGNFPGRFSGRQFSNSRSEMNVSTLELGDSALYLCASSLAPDRGRTGSYGYTFGSGTRLTVV.

This clone was counted once. This sequence joins TRBV24-1 and TRBJ2-3; 9 nucleotides match TRBD2. The CDR3 runs to 15 residues. Germline CDR1 is KGHDR and CDR2 is SFDVKD. After removal of 3 bases from V and 7 bases from J, the junction contained 7 bases not matched to a gene. CDR3 region: CATSDKVAGENTQYF. CDR3 nucleotides: TGTGCCACCAGTGATAAGGTAGCGGGGGAAAATACGCAGTATTTT.

The rearrangement links TRBV27 to TRBJ2-5; D perhaps matches TRBD1 (6 bases). The CDR3 totals 17 residues. Germline V CDR1 and CDR2: MNHEY, SMNVEV (reference sequence). V was trimmed by 2 bases and J by 0 bases, leaving 16 bases between them. The CDR3 region is CASSLPLWTDNQETQYF. CDR3 DNA: TGTGCCAGCAGTTTACCTCTCTGGACAGATAACCAAGAGACCCAGTACTTC.

V and J are TRBV6-5 and TRBJ2-5; the match to TRBD1 covers 7 bases. Trimming removed 5 bases from V and 1 base from J; junction bases left unmatched: 7. This CDR3 comprises 15 residues. The germline CDR1 and CDR2 sequences are MNHEY and SVGAGI. The CDR3 loop reads CASSTGTAGQETQYF. The CDR3 bases are TGTGCCAGCAGTACCGGGACAGCAGGCCAAGAGACCCAGTACTTC.

The chain uses TRBV28 and TRBJ1-2; no definite D call. The V gene lost 2 bases and the J gene lost 6 bases, with 13 bases spanning the gap. The CDR3 covers 14 residues. CDR1 and CDR2 (germline): MDHEN, SYDVKM. CDR3 bases: TGTGCCAGCAGTTTAGCCCCGGGGAGCGATGGCTACACCTTC. Protein product: CASSLAPGSDGYTF.

In this sample, this clone turned up a few times. The chain combines TRBV28 with TRBJ2-5; a possible D gene is TRBD2 (7 bases). Per the germline V gene, CDR1 is MDHEN and CDR2 is SYDVKM. The CDR3 runs to 12 residues. Trimming pared 7 bases from V and 5 bases from J, leaving 11 bases between. CDR3 region: CASIGGHETQYF. The CDR3, as DNA: TGTGCCAGCATCGGGGGGCACGAGACCCAGTACTTC.

V usage is TRBV6-5 and J usage is TRBJ2-7; TRBD2 agrees at 9 bases. The J segment lost 1 base and the V segment lost 2 bases, leaving 3 bases of the junction unmatched. Germline V gene data show CDR1 as MNHEY and CDR2 as SVGAGI. The CDR3 loop spans 15 amino acids. Written as DNA, the CDR3 is TGTGCCAGCAGTTACGCGGGGGGGAAATCCTACGAGCAGTACTTC. Residues: CASSYAGGKSYEQYF.